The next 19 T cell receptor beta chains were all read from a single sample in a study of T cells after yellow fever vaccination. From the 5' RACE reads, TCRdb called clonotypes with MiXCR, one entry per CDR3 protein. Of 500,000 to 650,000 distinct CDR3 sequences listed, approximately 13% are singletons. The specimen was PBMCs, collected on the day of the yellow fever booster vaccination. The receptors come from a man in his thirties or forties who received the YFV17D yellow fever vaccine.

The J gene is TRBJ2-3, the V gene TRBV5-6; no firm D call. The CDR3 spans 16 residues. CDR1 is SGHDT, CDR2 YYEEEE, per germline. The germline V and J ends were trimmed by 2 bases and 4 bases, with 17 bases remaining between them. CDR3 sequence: CASSFFLTPRPDTQYF. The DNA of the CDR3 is TGTGCCAGCAGCTTTTTCCTCACACCTAGGCCAGATACGCAGTATTTT.

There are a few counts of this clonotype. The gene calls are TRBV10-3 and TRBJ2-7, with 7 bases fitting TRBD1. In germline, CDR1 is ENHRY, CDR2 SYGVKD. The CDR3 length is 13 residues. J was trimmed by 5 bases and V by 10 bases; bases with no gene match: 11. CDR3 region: CATNPGQRDEQYF. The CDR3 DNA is TGTGCCACCAATCCGGGACAGCGAGACGAGCAGTACTTC.

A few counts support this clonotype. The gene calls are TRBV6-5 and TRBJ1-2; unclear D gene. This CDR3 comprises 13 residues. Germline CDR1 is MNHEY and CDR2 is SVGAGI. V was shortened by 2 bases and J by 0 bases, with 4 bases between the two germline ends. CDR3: CASSYRANYGYTF. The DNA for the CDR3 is TGTGCCAGCAGTTACAGGGCTAACTATGGCTACACCTTC.

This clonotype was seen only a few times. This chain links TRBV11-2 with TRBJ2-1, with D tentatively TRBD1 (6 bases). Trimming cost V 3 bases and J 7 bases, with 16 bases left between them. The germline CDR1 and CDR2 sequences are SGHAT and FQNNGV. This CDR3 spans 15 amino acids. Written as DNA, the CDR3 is TGTGCCAGCAGCTTCGGCCCGGACAGTTCAAATGAGCAGTTCTTC. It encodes CASSFGPDSSNEQFF.

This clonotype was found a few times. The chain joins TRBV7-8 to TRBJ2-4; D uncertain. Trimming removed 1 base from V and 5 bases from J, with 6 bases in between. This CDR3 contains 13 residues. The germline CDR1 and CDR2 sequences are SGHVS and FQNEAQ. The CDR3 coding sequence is TGTGCCAGCAGCTTAGGCCGTGAAAACATTCAGTACTTC. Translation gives CASSLGRENIQYF.

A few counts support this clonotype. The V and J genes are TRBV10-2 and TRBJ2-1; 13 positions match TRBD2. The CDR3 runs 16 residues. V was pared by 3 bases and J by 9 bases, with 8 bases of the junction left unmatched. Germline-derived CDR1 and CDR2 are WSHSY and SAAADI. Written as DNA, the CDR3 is TGCGCCAGCAGTGATTGGACTAGCGGGAGAAGTTTTGAGCAGTTCTTC. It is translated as CASSDWTSGRSFEQFF.

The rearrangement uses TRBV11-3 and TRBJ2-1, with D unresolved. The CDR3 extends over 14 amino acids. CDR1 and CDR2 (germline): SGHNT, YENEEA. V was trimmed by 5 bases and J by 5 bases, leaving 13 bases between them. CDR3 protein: CASSRMALDNEQFF. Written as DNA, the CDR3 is TGTGCCAGCAGCCGGATGGCTCTGGACAATGAGCAGTTCTTC.

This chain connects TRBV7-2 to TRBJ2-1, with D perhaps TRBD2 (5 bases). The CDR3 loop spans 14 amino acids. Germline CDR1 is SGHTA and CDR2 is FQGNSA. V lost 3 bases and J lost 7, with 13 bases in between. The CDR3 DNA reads TGTGCCAGCAGCTTCGTACTAGTTGGTAATGAGCAGTTCTTC. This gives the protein CASSFVLVGNEQFF.

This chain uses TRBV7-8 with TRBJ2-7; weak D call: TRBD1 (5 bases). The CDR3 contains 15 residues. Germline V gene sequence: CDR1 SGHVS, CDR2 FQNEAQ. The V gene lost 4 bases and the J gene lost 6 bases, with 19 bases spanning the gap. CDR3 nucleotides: TGTGCCAGCAGCTCTTCAAGGACACCCCGAGGCGAGCAGTACTTC. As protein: CASSSSRTPRGEQYF.

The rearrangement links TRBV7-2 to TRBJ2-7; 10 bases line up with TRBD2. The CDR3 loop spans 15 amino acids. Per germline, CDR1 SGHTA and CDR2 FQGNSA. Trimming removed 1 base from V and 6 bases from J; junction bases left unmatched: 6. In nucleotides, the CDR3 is TGTGCCAGCAGCTTAGTACTAGCGGGAAATCTCGAGCAGTACTTC. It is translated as CASSLVLAGNLEQYF.

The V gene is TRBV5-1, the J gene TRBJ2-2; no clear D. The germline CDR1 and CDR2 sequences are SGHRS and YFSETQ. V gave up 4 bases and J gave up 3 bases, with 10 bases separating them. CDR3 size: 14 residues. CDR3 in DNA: TGCGCCAGCAGCACCTTGACCGACACCGGGGAGCTGTTTTTT. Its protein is CASSTLTDTGELFF.

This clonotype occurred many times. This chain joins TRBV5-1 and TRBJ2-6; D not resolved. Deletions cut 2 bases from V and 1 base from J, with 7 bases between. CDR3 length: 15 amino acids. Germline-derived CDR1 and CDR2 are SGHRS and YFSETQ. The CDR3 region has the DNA TGCGCCAGCAGCTTAGGGCAATCTGGGGCCAACGTCCTGACTTTC. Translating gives CASSLGQSGANVLTF.

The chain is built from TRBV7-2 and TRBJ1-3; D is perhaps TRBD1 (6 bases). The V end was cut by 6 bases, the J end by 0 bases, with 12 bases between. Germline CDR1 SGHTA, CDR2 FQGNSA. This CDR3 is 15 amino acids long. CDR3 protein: CASSGGHASGNTIYF. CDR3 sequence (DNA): TGTGCCAGCAGTGGGGGACACGCCTCTGGAAACACCATATATTTT.

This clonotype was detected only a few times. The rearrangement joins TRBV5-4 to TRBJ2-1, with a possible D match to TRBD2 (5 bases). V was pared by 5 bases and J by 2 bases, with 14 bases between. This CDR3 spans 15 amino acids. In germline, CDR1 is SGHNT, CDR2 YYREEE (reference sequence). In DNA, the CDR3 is TGTGCCAGCAGTTTAGATCAGCGGCCCTACAATGAGCAGTTCTTC. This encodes CASSLDQRPYNEQFF.

Written as DNA, the CDR3 is TGTGCCAGCACCAGGGGGGGAGATGAGCAGTTCTTC. It codes for CASTRGGDEQFF. This sequence joins TRBV9 and TRBJ2-1, with D perhaps being TRBD1 or TRBD2 (7 bases each). Germline assignment: CDR1 SGDLS and CDR2 YYNGEE. V was cut by 6 bases and J by 8 bases, with 12 bases left in between. The length of the CDR3 is 12 residues.

CDR3 in DNA: TGTGCCAGCAGCCGATCTAGCGGAGACAATGAGCAGTTCTTC. Translation: CASSRSSGDNEQFF. The V gene is TRBV7-2, the J gene TRBJ2-1; 7 bases fit TRBD2. Germline CDR1 SGHTA, CDR2 FQGNSA. The CDR3 is made up of 14 amino acids. The V and J ends lost 5 bases and 5 bases, in that order; junction bases with no gene match: 6.

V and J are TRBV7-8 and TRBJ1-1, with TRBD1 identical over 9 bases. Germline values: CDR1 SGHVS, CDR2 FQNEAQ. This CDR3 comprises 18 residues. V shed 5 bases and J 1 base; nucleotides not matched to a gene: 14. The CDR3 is CASSKKPGQGQGNTEAFF. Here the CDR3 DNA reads TGTGCCAGCAGCAAAAAACCCGGACAGGGGCAGGGGAACACTGAAGCTTTCTTT.

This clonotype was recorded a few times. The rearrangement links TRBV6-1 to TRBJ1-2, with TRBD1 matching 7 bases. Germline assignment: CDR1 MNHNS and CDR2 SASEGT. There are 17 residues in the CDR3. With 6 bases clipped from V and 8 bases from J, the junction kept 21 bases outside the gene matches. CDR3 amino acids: CASRNSARQGNLRGYTF. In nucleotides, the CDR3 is TGTGCCAGCAGGAACTCCGCCCGACAGGGTAACCTAAGGGGCTACACCTTC.

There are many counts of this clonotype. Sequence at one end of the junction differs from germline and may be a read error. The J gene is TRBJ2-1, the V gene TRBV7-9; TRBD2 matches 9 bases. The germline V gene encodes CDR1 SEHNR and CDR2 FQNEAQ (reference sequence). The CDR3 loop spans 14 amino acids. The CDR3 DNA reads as TGTGCCAGCAGTTTAGCGGGAGTGTACAATGAGCAGTTCTTC. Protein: CASSLAGVYNEQFF.